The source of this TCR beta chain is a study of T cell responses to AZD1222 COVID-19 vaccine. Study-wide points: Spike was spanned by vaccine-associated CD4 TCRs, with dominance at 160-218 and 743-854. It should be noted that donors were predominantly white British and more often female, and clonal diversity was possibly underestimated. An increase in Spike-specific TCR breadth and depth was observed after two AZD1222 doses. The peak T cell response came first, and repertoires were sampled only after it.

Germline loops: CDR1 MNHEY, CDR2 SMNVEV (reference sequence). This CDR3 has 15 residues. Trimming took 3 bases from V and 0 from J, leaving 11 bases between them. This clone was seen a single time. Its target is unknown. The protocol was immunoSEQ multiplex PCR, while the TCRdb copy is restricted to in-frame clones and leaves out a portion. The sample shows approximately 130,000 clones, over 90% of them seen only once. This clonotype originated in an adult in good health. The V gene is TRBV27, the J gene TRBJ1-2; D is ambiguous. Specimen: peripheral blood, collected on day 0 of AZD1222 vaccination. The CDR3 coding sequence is TGTGCCAGCAGTTTTGTAGGGTCGGCTAACTATGGCTACACCTTC. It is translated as CASSFVGSANYGYTF.